These T cell receptor beta chains were read from a single sample in a study of blood T cell repertoires in COVID-19. Sequenced by immunoSEQ multiplex PCR; TCRdb stores in-frame clones only, minus some. Among around 100,000 clones listed, about 89% were seen once. Material: peripheral blood. The receptors were gathered from a man in his forties or fifties with acute or convalescent COVID-19. Each CDR3 is given with its conserved first and last residue. The order of the fields is J gene, D gene, clone size, V gene, CDR3 DNA, CDR3 protein. A D gene is named only where the DNA matches it firmly. A clone size is listed for some rows: how often the clone was seen (once, few, many), or a class if it is expanded.

TRBJ2-6 TRBD2 . TRBV14 TGTGCCAGCAGCCAAGTGGGATTGTTTAGCGGGGGATCTGGGGCCAACGTCCTGACTTTC CASSQVGLFSGGSGANVLTF
TRBJ1-2 . few TRBV30 TGTGCCTGGAGTGTGGCAGGGTACGACTATGGCTACACCTTC CAWSVAGYDYGYTF
TRBJ1-2 . . TRBV7-9 TGTGCCAGCAGCCCTGAGGGATATGGCTACACCTTC CASSPEGYGYTF
TRBJ2-5 . . TRBV19 TGTGCCAGTAGCCCGGACAGCCAAGAGACCCAGTACTTC CASSPDSQETQYF
TRBJ1-6 . . TRBV6-2/TRBV6-3 TGTGCCAGCATCCCGTCAGGGCTAAATTCACCCCTCCACTTT CASIPSGLNSPLHF
TRBJ1-5 TRBD1 . TRBV30 TGTGCCTGGAGTGTAGGGGACAGGGGGCGCCGGAATCAGCCCCAGCATTTT CAWSVGDRGRRNQPQHF
TRBJ1-6 . . TRBV7-6 TGTGCCAGCAGCCCCGACGGGAAGGTTAATTCACCCCTCCACTTT CASSPDGKVNSPLHF
TRBJ2-5 TRBD2 . TRBV18 TGTGCCAGCTCCCTTAGACTAGCGGGAGATGAGACCCAGTACTTC CASSLRLAGDETQYF
TRBJ1-5 TRBD1 . TRBV27 TGTGCCAGCAAGACAGGGGGCCATAATCAGCCCCAGCATTTT CASKTGGHNQPQHF
TRBJ1-2 TRBD1 . TRBV2 TGTGCCAGCGGCGGGACAGGAGTTACCTATGGCTACACCTTC CASGGTGVTYGYTF
TRBJ2-1 TRBD2 . TRBV27 TGTGCCAGCAACATAGCGGGAGGAGGATACAATGAGCAGTTCTTC CASNIAGGGYNEQFF
TRBJ1-1 . . TRBV11-3 TGTGCCAGCAGCTTAGGGCGGGGCAGCGAAGCTTTCTTT CASSLGRGSEAFF
TRBJ2-1 TRBD2 once TRBV4-1 TGCGCCAGCAGCCTAGATCCCAGCGGGGGGTACAATGAGCAGTTCTTC CASSLDPSGGYNEQFF
TRBJ2-7 . . TRBV7-2 TGTGCCAGCAGCTTAGCGCGATCGGCGGAGGAGCAGTACTTC CASSLARSAEEQYF
TRBJ2-5 TRBD1 . TRBV7-9 TGTGCCGCCTCAACAGGGGTGGTGGAGACCCAGTACTTC CAASTGVVETQYF
TRBJ1-3 TRBD1 . TRBV5-1 TGCGCCAGCAGCTTGGTGGGGACAGGGCCTGGAAACACCATATATTTT CASSLVGTGPGNTIYF
TRBJ2-5 TRBD1 . TRBV5-1 TGCGCCAGCAGCTCAATTACAGGGGCCGGAAAGAACCAAGAGACCCAGTACTTC CASSSITGAGKNQETQYF
TRBJ1-1 . . TRBV6-4 TGTGCCAGCAGTGACACAGATTCCACAGGGGAAGCTTTCTTT CASSDTDSTGEAFF
TRBJ2-1 . . TRBV7-9 TGTGCCAGCAGCTCGATTTTGGGGGGGGCGCGTGAGCAGTTCTTC CASSSILGGAREQFF
TRBJ1-1 TRBD1 once TRBV5-1 TGCGCCAGCAGCTTGGGGGACAGGGGGCCGTCGGGCACTGAAGCTTTCTTT CASSLGDRGPSGTEAFF
TRBJ1-2 . few TRBV3-1/TRBV3-2 TGTGCCAGCAGCCAAGATCTACCACAGGACTATGGCTACACCTTC CASSQDLPQDYGYTF
TRBJ1-4 . . TRBV2 TGTGCCAGCAGTGGAGTGGACAGATACGAAAAACTGTTTTTT CASSGVDRYEKLFF
TRBJ1-2 . . TRBV15 TGTGCCACCAGCCGGGATTTAGGGACATATCATGGCTACACCTTC CATSRDLGTYHGYTF
TRBJ2-2 . . TRBV12-3/TRBV12-4 TGTGCCAGCAGTTTGGAGAGAGCCGGGGAGCTGTTTTTT CASSLERAGELFF
TRBJ1-1 . few TRBV6-2/TRBV6-3 TGTGCCAGCAGTTACTCTCAGGGATCCACTGAAGCTTTCTTT CASSYSQGSTEAFF
TRBJ2-1 TRBD2 . TRBV2 TGTGCCAGCAGAAGCGGGGGATCCTACAATGAGCAGTTCTTC CASRSGGSYNEQFF
TRBJ1-6 TRBD1 . TRBV19 TGTGCCAGTAGGCTCGGACAGGCGGGGGGAACCCTCCACTTT CASRLGQAGGTLHF
TRBJ1-2 TRBD1 few TRBV30 TGTGCCGGGACAGGCAATGGCTACACCTTC CAGTGNGYTF
TRBJ1-1 TRBD1 . TRBV5-1 TGCGCCAGCTGCGAACGAACAGGGGACACTGAAGCTTTCTTT CASCERTGDTEAFF
TRBJ2-3 TRBD1 . TRBV7-9 TGTGCCAGCTGGGGGACAGCTCCAGATACGCAGTATTTT CASWGTAPDTQYF
TRBJ2-5 TRBD1 . TRBV4-1 TGCGCCAGCAGCCAAGTCGGACAGGGGGGGGAGACCCAGTACTTC CASSQVGQGGETQYF
TRBJ2-1 . . TRBV28 TGTGCCAGCATTGGGGCCCCCTACAATGAGCAGTTCTTC CASIGAPYNEQFF
TRBJ1-5 TRBD1 . TRBV6-2/TRBV6-3 TGTGCCAGCAGCACCGGACAGGGGGGCAATCAGCCCCAGCATTTT CASSTGQGGNQPQHF
TRBJ1-5 . . TRBV7-2 TGTGCCAGCAGCTTCAGGGCGGAGAATCAGCCCCAGCATTTT CASSFRAENQPQHF
TRBJ1-1 . . TRBV7-8 TGTGCCAGCAGTACGGACAGTTCGAACACTGAAGCTTTCTTT CASSTDSSNTEAFF
TRBJ2-7 . . TRBV2 TGTGCCAGCAGTGAACAACTGAGCTCCTACGAGCAGTACTTC CASSEQLSSYEQYF
TRBJ1-3 . . TRBV9 TGTGCCAGCAGCCCTAAGTCGAGGGGAAACACCATATATTTT CASSPKSRGNTIYF
TRBJ2-5 . . TRBV27 TGTGCCAGCAGCCAAGGTGCCAGGGCCCAAGAGACCCAGTACTTC CASSQGARAQETQYF
TRBJ2-1 . . TRBV19 TGTGCCAGTAGTACACCCAGGGGTATTTCCTACAATGAGCAGTTCTTC CASSTPRGISYNEQFF
TRBJ2-1 . once TRBV10-3 TGTGCCATCAGTGAGACAGGATACAATGAGCAGTTCTTC CAISETGYNEQFF
TRBJ2-6 TRBD1 . TRBV5-4 TGTGCCAGCAGCCGGACAGGGGGTTTATCTGGGGCCAACGTCCTGACTTTC CASSRTGGLSGANVLTF
TRBJ1-2 . . TRBV28 TGTGCCAGCGCCACGGGAGGGAATCCTAGCTATGGCTACACCTTC CASATGGNPSYGYTF
TRBJ2-2 . . TRBV7-9 TGTGCCAGCAGCGTACCGGGACTGGCGAACACCGGGGAGCTGTTTTTT CASSVPGLANTGELFF
TRBJ1-2 TRBD1 . TRBV14 TGTGCCAGCACTTCTAGACAGGGGGCTCTGGATGGCTACACCTTC CASTSRQGALDGYTF
TRBJ1-2 . . TRBV6-5 TGTGCCAGCAGTAAAACAGAGAACTATGGCTACACCTTC CASSKTENYGYTF
TRBJ1-5 TRBD1 few TRBV12-5 TGTGCTAGTGGTTTCCCCTCAGGGGGCCTTTCGGGCAATCAGCCCCAGCATTTT CASGFPSGGLSGNQPQHF
TRBJ1-2 TRBD1 . TRBV19 TGTGCCAGTAGTACCGGGACAGGGGGCGTTAACTATGGCTACACCTTC CASSTGTGGVNYGYTF
TRBJ2-1 TRBD2 once TRBV6-2/TRBV6-3 TGTGCCAGCAGTCGTACGGGACTACCCAACAATGAGCAGTTCTTC CASSRTGLPNNEQFF
TRBJ2-1 . . TRBV28 TGTGCCAGCAGTTTGGGGGGGGCGAACAATGAGCAGTTCTTC CASSLGGANNEQFF
TRBJ2-7 TRBD2 . TRBV6-2/TRBV6-3 TGTGCCAGCAGCCCTGAAAGTATAGCGGGACCCGCCGAGCAGTACTTC CASSPESIAGPAEQYF
TRBJ2-7 . . TRBV29-1 TGCAGCGTTCTCACAGTTAAAGGCGAGCAGTACTTC CSVLTVKGEQYF
TRBJ2-1 TRBD2 . TRBV15 TGTGCCACGAGTGGGGCTAGCGGGATTCACAATGAGCAGTTCTTC CATSGASGIHNEQFF
TRBJ2-3 TRBD2 . TRBV9 TGTGCCAGCAGCGTGGGAGCCCTAGCGGGAGGAGCAGATACGCAGTATTTT CASSVGALAGGADTQYF
TRBJ1-2 TRBD1 . TRBV19 TGTGCCAGTAGTGAGGGGGCCCCGTTGGCGAAATATGGCTACACCTTC CASSEGAPLAKYGYTF
TRBJ1-2 . . TRBV9 TGTGCCAGCAGCCCAGGACGGGGGTCTATGTCTGGCTACACCTTC CASSPGRGSMSGYTF
TRBJ1-5 TRBD1 . TRBV10-3 TGTGCCATCAGACGCGGGACAGATAGTAATCAGCCCCAGCATTTT CAIRRGTDSNQPQHF
TRBJ2-7 TRBD1 . TRBV29-1 TGCAGCGTTACCTTGGACAGGGAGGAGCAGTACTTC CSVTLDREEQYF